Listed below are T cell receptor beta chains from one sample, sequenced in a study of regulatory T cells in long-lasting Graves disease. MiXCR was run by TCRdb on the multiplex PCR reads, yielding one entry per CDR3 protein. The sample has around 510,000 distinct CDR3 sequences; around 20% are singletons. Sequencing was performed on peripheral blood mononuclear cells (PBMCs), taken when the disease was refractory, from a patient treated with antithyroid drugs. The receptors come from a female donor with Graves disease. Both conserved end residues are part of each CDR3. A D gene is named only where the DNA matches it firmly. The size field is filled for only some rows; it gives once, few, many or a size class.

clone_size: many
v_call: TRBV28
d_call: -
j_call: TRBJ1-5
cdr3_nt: TGTGCCAGCAGTTTATGGGTTTCTTATAGCAATCAGCCCCAGCATTTT
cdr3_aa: CASSLWVSYSNQPQHF

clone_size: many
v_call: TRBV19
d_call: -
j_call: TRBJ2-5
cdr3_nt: TGTGCCAGTAGTATCGCGGAGACCCAGTACTTC
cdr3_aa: CASSIAETQYF

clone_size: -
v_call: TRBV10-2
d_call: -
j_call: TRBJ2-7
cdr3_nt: TGCGCCAGCAGCGATACAGAGGGTAGCGGCCTCTACGAGCAGTACTTC
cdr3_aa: CASSDTEGSGLYEQYF

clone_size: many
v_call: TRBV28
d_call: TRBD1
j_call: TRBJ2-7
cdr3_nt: TGTGCCAGCAGGCAGACAGGGTTTTGGGAGCAGTACTTC
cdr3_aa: CASRQTGFWEQYF

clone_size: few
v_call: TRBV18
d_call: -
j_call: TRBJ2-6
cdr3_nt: TGTGCCAGCTCACCGTGGAGCATAGGGGCCAACGTCCTGACTTTC
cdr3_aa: CASSPWSIGANVLTF

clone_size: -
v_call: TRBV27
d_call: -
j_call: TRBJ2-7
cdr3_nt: TGTGCCAGCAGCCAGCGGGCGATTACCTACGAGCAGTACTTC
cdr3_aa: CASSQRAITYEQYF

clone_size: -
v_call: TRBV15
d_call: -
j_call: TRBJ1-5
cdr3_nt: TGTGCCACCAGCAGAGATTTGGGTGGGAATCAGCCCCAGCATTTT
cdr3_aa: CATSRDLGGNQPQHF

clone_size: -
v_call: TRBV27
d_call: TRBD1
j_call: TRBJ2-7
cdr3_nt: TGTGCCAGCAGTCTCTACTCCGGGACAGAGTACGAGCAGTACTTC
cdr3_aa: CASSLYSGTEYEQYF

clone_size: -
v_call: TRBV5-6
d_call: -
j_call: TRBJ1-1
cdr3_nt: TGTGCCAGCAGCCTGGGGGCCGAAGGGTTAGCTTTCTTT
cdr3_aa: CASSLGAEGLAFF

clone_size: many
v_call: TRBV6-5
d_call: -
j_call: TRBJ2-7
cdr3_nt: TGTGCCAGCAGTTACTCACCGACAGGTAGCTACGAGCAGTACTTC
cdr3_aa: CASSYSPTGSYEQYF

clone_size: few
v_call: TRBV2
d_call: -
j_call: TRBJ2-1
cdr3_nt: TGTGCCAGCAGTGAGGGGTCAGGAGATATTTACAATGAGCAGTTCTTC
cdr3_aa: CASSEGSGDIYNEQFF

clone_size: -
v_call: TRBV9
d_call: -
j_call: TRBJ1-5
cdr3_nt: TGTGCCGGCAGCATGGGAGAAAATCAGCCCCAGCATTTT
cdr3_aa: CAGSMGENQPQHF

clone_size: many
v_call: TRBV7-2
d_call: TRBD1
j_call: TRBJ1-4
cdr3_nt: TGTGCCAGCAGCCCCCACAGGGGTCGGGAAAAACTGTTTTTT
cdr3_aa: CASSPHRGREKLFF

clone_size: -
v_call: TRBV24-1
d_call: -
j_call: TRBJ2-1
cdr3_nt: TGTGCCACCAGTGGCATGGACTCCATAAACTACAATGAGCAGTTCTTC
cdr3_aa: CATSGMDSINYNEQFF

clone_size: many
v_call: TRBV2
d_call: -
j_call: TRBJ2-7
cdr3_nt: TGTGCCAGCTCCTTGGCTAGCGACTCCTCCTACGAGCAGTACTTC
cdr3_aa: CASSLASDSSYEQYF

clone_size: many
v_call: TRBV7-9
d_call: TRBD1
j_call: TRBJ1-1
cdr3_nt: TGTGCCAGCAGCTCGACAGGGATCGCTTTCTTT
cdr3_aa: CASSSTGIAFF

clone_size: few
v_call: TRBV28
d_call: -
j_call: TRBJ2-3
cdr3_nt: TGTGCCAGCTTAGGCTTGGAGGGTGTAGATACGCAGTATTTT
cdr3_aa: CASLGLEGVDTQYF

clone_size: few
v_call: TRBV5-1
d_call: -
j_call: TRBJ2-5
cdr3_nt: TGCGCCAGCAGCCCGGAGAGGGGGGAGACCCAGTACTTC
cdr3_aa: CASSPERGETQYF

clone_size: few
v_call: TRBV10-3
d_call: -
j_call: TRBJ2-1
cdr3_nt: TGTGCCATCAGTGAGTCGACGGCGGGTAAGGGTGAGCAGTTCTTC
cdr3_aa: CAISESTAGKGEQFF

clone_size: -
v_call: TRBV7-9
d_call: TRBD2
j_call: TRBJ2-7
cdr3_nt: TGTGCCAGCAGCGGGGGACTAGCGGGAGCTGACGAGCAGTACTTC
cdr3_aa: CASSGGLAGADEQYF

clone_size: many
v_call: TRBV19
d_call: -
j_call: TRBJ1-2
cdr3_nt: TGTGCCAGTAGTATAGACCCGGGGGCAACCTATGGCTACACCTTC
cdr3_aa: CASSIDPGATYGYTF

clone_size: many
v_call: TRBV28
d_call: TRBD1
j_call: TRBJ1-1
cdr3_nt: TGTGCCAGCAGTTCCGCAGACAGGGGGCTTGTATCTGAAGCTTTCTTT
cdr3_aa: CASSSADRGLVSEAFF

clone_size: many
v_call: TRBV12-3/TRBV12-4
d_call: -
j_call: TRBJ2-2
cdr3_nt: TGTGCCAGCACCCCCTTTGTCTCCGGGGAGCTGTTTTTT
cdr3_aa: CASTPFVSGELFF

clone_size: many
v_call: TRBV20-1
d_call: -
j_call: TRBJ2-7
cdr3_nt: TGCAGTGCTAGAGATCACGTAGGGGGGATTCGCCTCCACGAGCAGTACTTC
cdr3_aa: CSARDHVGGIRLHEQYF

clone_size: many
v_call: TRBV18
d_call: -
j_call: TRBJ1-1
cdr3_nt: TGTGCCAGCTCACCACCGGGGCCTCCTGAAGCTTTCTTT
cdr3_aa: CASSPPGPPEAFF

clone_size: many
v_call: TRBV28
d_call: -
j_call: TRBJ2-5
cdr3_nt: TGTGCCAGCAGTTTATTCGAGGGGGAGACCCAGTACTTC
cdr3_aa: CASSLFEGETQYF

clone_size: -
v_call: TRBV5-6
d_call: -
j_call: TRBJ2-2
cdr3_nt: TGTGCCAGCAGCTTGGTGGCGGCCAGGGGGGAGCTGTTTTTT
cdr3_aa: CASSLVAARGELFF

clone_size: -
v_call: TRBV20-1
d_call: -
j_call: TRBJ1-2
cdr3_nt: TGCAGTGCGCTGGGTGAGGGAGTCAACTATGGCTACACCTTC
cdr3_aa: CSALGEGVNYGYTF

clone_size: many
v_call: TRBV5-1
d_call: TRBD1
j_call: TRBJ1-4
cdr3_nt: TGCGCCAGCAGCAGGGGACAGGGTGACGAAAAACTGTTTTTT
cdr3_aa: CASSRGQGDEKLFF